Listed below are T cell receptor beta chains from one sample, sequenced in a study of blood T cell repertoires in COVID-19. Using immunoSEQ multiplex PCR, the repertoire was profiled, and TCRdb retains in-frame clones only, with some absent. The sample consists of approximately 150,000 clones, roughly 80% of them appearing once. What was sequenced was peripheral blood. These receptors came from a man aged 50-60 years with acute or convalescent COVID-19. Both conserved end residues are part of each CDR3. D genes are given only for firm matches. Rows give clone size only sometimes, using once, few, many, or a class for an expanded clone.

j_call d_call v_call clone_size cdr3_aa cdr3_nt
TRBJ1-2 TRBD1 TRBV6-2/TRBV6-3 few CASSLGQGVGYTF TGTGCCAGCAGTTTGGGACAGGGGGTTGGCTACACCTTC
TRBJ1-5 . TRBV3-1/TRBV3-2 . CASSQEPGSNQPQHF TGTGCCAGCAGCCAAGAGCCGGGTAGCAATCAGCCCCAGCATTTT
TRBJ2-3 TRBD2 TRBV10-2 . CASSPLRGTSTDTQYF TGCGCCAGCAGTCCCTTGCGGGGGACTAGCACAGATACGCAGTATTTT
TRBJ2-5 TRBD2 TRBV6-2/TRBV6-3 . CASSSKAGGHRETQYF TGTGCCAGCAGTTCCAAAGCGGGGGGGCATCGGGAGACCCAGTACTTC
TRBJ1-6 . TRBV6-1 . CASSESGGTNGALHF TGTGCCAGCAGTGAATCCGGAGGAACGAACGGAGCCCTCCACTTT
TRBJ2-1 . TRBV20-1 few CSASQSGLNEQFF TGCAGTGCTAGTCAGAGCGGGCTAAATGAGCAGTTCTTC
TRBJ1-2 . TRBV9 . CASSSESYGYTF TGTGCCAGCAGCTCCGAGAGCTATGGCTACACCTTC
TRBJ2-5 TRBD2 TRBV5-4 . CASSSFLAGGLETQYF TGTGCCAGCAGCTCCTTTCTAGCGGGGGGGCTTGAGACCCAGTACTTC
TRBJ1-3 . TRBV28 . CASADWGTYSGNTIYF TGTGCCAGCGCGGATTGGGGGACTTACTCTGGAAACACCATATATTTT
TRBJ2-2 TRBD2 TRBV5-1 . CASSPGTSGGANTGELFF TGCGCCAGCAGCCCCGGGACTAGCGGGGGGGCGAACACCGGGGAGCTGTTTTTT
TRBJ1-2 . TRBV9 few CASRQANYGYTF TGTGCCAGCAGACAGGCTAACTATGGCTACACCTTC
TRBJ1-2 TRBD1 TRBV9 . CASSVDRQGTHYGYTF TGTGCCAGCAGCGTAGATCGACAGGGGACTCACTATGGCTACACCTTC
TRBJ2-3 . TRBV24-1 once CATSDSVAADTQYF TGTGCCACCAGTGACTCAGTGGCCGCAGATACGCAGTATTTT
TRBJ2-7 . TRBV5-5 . CASSLAANSYEQYF TGTGCCAGCAGCTTGGCCGCGAACTCCTACGAGCAGTACTTC
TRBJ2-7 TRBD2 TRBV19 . CASQSGTSIYEQYF TGTGCCAGTCAATCCGGGACTAGCATCTACGAGCAGTACTTC
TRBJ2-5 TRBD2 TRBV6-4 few CATQVRLAGGLGETQYF TGTGCCACCCAAGTGAGGCTAGCGGGGGGGCTCGGGGAGACCCAGTACTTC
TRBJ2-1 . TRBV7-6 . CASSLGDGGSYNEQFF TGTGCCAGCAGCTTAGGGGACGGGGGCTCCTACAATGAGCAGTTCTTC
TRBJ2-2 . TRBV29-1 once CSVAGQGTGELFF TGCAGCGTTGCAGGGCAGGGCACCGGGGAGCTGTTTTTT
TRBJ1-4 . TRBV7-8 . CASSLDAGLFATNEKLFF TGTGCCAGCAGCTTAGATGCAGGGTTGTTTGCAACTAATGAAAAACTGTTTTTT
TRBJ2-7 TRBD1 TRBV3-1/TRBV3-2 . CASSHDRGQYEQYF TGTGCCAGCAGCCACGACAGGGGGCAGTACGAGCAGTACTTC
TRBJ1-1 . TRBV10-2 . CASSDQVDYTEAFF TGCGCCAGCAGTGACCAGGTGGATTACACTGAAGCTTTCTTT
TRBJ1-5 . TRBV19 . CASSGDINQRQHF TGTGCCAGTAGTGGGGACATTAATCAGCGCCAGCATTTT
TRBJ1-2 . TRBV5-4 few CASSGQESNYGYTF TGTGCCAGCAGCGGCCAGGAATCTAACTATGGCTACACCTTC
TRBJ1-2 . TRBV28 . CANQNSQNYGYTF TGTGCCAACCAGAACAGCCAAAACTATGGCTACACCTTC
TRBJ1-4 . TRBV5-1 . CASSLGQGFNERLFF TGCGCCAGCAGCTTGGGGCAGGGCTTTAATGAAAGACTGTTTTTT
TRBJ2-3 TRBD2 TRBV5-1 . CASSPGLAGLGTDTQYF TGCGCCAGCAGCCCGGGACTAGCGGGGCTTGGCACAGATACGCAGTATTTT
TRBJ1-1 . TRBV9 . CASSARGGAGTEAFF TGTGCCAGCAGCGCAAGAGGAGGGGCCGGGACTGAAGCTTTCTTT
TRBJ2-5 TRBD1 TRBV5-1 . CASSSSWTGEQETQYF TGCGCCAGCAGTTCTAGCTGGACAGGGGAACAAGAGACCCAGTACTTC
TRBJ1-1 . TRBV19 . CASSIAGTNLNTEAFF TGTGCCAGTAGTATTGCCGGGACAAACCTGAACACTGAAGCTTTCTTT
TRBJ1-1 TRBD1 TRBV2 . CASSEQGVMNTEAFF TGTGCCAGCAGTGAACAGGGGGTGATGAACACTGAAGCTTTCTTT
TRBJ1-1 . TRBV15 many CATSRAPQNTEAFF TGTGCCACCAGCAGAGCCCCCCAGAACACTGAAGCTTTCTTT
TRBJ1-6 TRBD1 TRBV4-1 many CASSHRDRGHSPLHF TGCGCCAGCAGCCACCGGGACAGGGGACATTCACCCCTCCACTTT
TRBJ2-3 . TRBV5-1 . CASSPTGFTDTQYF TGCGCCAGCAGCCCCACAGGGTTCACAGATACGCAGTATTTT
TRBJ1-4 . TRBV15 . CATSRGLSNEKLFF TGTGCCACCAGCAGGGGGCTATCTAATGAAAAACTGTTTTTT
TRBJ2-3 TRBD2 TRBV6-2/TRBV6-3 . CASSHLLADPSTDTQYF TGTGCCAGCAGTCATCTCCTAGCGGACCCTAGCACAGATACGCAGTATTTT
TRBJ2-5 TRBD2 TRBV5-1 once CASSPGLGRETQYF TGCGCCAGCAGCCCTGGACTAGGGCGGGAGACCCAGTACTTC
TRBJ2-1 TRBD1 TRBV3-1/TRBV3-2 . CASSQVLGRQGTVDEQFF TGTGCCAGCAGCCAAGTCCTTGGGAGACAGGGCACTGTCGATGAGCAGTTCTTC
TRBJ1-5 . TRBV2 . CASTAGDLGNQPQHF TGTGCCAGCACCGCGGGGGATTTAGGCAATCAGCCCCAGCATTTT
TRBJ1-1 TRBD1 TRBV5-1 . CASSGGQGIRTEAFF TGCGCCAGCAGCGGCGGACAGGGAATAAGGACTGAAGCTTTCTTT
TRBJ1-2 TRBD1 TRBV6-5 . CASSYSGQGETF TGTGCCAGCAGTTACTCCGGACAGGGGGAAACCTTC
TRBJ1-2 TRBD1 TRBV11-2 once CASSFTDRNYGYTF TGTGCCAGCAGCTTCACGGACAGGAACTATGGCTACACCTTC
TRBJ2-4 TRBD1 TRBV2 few CASSPTGTGMGNIQYF TGTGCCAGCAGTCCAACCGGGACAGGGATGGGAAACATTCAGTACTTC
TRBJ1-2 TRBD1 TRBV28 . CASRKGQGGHGYTF TGTGCCAGCAGAAAAGGACAGGGAGGGCATGGCTACACCTTC
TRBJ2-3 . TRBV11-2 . CASSLFPEADTQYF TGTGCCAGCAGCTTATTTCCCGAGGCAGATACGCAGTATTTT
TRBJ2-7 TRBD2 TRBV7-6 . CASSLGQAGDLYEQYF TGTGCCAGCAGCTTAGGGCAAGCGGGGGACCTATACGAGCAGTACTTC
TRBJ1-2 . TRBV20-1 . CSASGGSGYTF TGCAGTGCTAGCGGGGGAAGTGGCTACACCTTC
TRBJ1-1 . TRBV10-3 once CAIRLTSNTEAFF TGTGCCATCAGGCTTACATCGAACACTGAAGCTTTCTTT
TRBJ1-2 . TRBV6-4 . CASSATGIAGYTF TGTGCCAGCAGTGCGACAGGTATTGCTGGCTACACCTTC
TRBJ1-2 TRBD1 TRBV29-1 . CSAGQADGYTF TGCAGCGCCGGACAGGCGGATGGCTACACCTTC
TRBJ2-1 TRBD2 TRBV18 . CASSLSGGALNEQFF TGTGCCAGCTCCCTAAGCGGGGGGGCTTTAAATGAGCAGTTCTTC
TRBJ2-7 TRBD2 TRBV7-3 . CASSPGILGLGLYEQYF TGTGCCAGCAGCCCCGGGATCCTCGGACTAGGCCTATACGAGCAGTACTTC
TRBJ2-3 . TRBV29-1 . CSVDVNTDTQYF TGCAGCGTTGATGTCAACACAGATACGCAGTATTTT
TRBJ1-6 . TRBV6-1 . CASSDRQGNSPLHF TGTGCCAGCAGTGATCGCCAGGGGAATTCACCCCTCCACTTT
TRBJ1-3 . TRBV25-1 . CASSESPVTGNTIYF TGTGCCAGCAGTGAATCTCCAGTGACTGGAAACACCATATATTTT
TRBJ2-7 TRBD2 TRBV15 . CATSRVSGGFFEQYF TGTGCCACCAGCAGAGTTAGCGGGGGTTTCTTTGAGCAGTACTTC
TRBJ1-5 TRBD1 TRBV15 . CATSKPGTGGNQPQHF TGTGCCACCAGCAAACCTGGGACAGGGGGAAATCAGCCCCAGCATTTT
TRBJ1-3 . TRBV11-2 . CASSFRRGSSGNTIYF TGTGCCAGCAGCTTCAGACGGGGGAGCTCTGGAAACACCATATATTTT